The next 17 T cell receptor beta chains were all read from a single sample in a study of shared clonotypes between healthy human individuals. TCRdb's copy holds only in-frame clones and misses some; the assay was immunoSEQ multiplex PCR. The repertoire has more than 850,000 clones, around 78% of them found once; the top ten carry about 0.52%. Sequenced sample: memory CD4+ T cells from PBMCs. Subset in this sample: CD45RA-negative fraction. The receptor source for this set is a young man in good health. Some clones in this sample may be carry-over from other donors' samples.

V and J are TRBV7-9 and TRBJ1-3; tentatively, D is TRBD1 (6 bases). CDR3 length: 14 residues. Germline V gene data show CDR1 as SEHNR and CDR2 as FQNEAQ (reference sequence). Trimming left V 5 bases short and J 5 bases short, with 13 bases between. CDR3 bases: TGTGCCAGCAGCCCGCTCGGGGGCCGAAACACCATATATTTT. Translated: CASSPLGGRNTIYF. The full variable domain, with the rest looked up from reference TRBV7-9 and TRBJ1-3, is DTGVSQNPRHKITKRGQNVTFRCDPISEHNRLYWYRQTLGQGPEFLTYFQNEAQLEKSRLLSDRFSAERPKGSFSTLEIQRTEQGDSAMYLCASSPLGGRNTIYFGEGSWLTVV.

V and J are TRBV10-3 and TRBJ2-5, with 10 bases fitting TRBD2. The J call may be in error: the DNA end matches TRBJ2-7 better. Germline V CDR1 and CDR2: ENHRY, SYGVKD. There are 13 residues in the CDR3. CDR3 DNA: TGTGCCACCCACACTAGCGGGACTGGCGAGCAGTACTTC. This sequence encodes CATHTSGTGEQYF.

The rearrangement uses TRBV6-1 and TRBJ2-7; possibly TRBD1 or TRBD2 for D (5 bases each). CDR1 and CDR2 (germline): MNHNS, SASEGT. The CDR3 sequence is 14 residues long. Between the trimmed V and J ends, which lost 0 bases and 3 bases, there was a span of 9 bases. CDR3 protein: CASSEAGTVYEQYF. In DNA form, the CDR3 reads TGTGCCAGCAGTGAAGCGGGGACGGTCTACGAGCAGTACTTC.

The chain combines TRBV19 with TRBJ1-5, with TRBD1 as a possible D gene (5 bases). This CDR3 is built from 14 residues. Trimming took 10 bases from V and 7 from J, leaving 20 bases between them. CDR1 and CDR2 (germline): LNHDA, SQIVND (reference sequence). The CDR3 DNA sequence: TGTGCCACCGGCCATCGGGGGAAGGGACAGCCCCAGCATTTT. Translation gives CATGHRGKGQPQHF.

The chain joins TRBV15 to TRBJ1-4; TRBD1 aligns across 7 bases. The CDR3 covers 14 residues. Unmatched junction bases numbered 8, after V lost 5 bases and J lost 8 bases. The germline V gene encodes CDR1 LNHNV and CDR2 YYDKDF (reference sequence). DNA of the CDR3: TGTGCCACCAGCGCGGGACAGCGGAACGAAAAACTGTTTTTT. The encoded protein is CATSAGQRNEKLFF. Complete variable domain (other parts from reference TRBV15 and TRBJ1-4): DAMVIQNPRYQVTQFGKPVTLSCSQTLNHNVMYWYQQKSSQAPKLLFHYYDKDFNNEADTPDNFQSRRPNTSFCFLDIRSPGLGDTAMYLCATSAGQRNEKLFFGSGTQLSVL.

V gene TRBV4-3 combines with J gene TRBJ1-2; 8 nucleotides match TRBD1. The germline CDR1 and CDR2 sequences are LGHNA and YSLEER. Unmatched junction bases numbered 8, after V lost 3 bases and J lost 8 bases. The CDR3 contains 14 residues. DNA of the CDR3: TGCGCCAGCAGCCACGACAGGGGATCGGGCGGCTACACCTTC. Amino acids: CASSHDRGSGGYTF.

This clone was found once. This chain joins TRBV5-1 and TRBJ1-1, with no clear D. This CDR3 comprises 14 residues. Germline V CDR1 and CDR2: SGHRS, YFSETQ. V gave up 1 base and J gave up 1 base, with 8 bases separating them. The CDR3 DNA reads as TGCGCCAGCAGCTTGATGAGGACGAACACTGAAGCTTTCTTT. It codes for CASSLMRTNTEAFF.

The CDR3 protein is CATSDSKGNQPQHF. CDR3 nucleotides: TGTGCCACGTCGGACAGCAAAGGCAATCAGCCCCAGCATTTT. This chain links TRBV19 with TRBJ1-5; a possible D gene is TRBD1 (6 bases). The germline V gene encodes CDR1 LNHDA and CDR2 SQIVND (reference sequence). Trimming shortened V by 10 bases and J by 2 bases, and 15 bases separated the two germline ends. This CDR3 is built from 14 residues.

This clone showed up just a few times. V is TRBV7-8 and J is TRBJ2-5; 7 bases agree with TRBD1. J lost 4 bases, V lost 3 bases, and 5 bases had no gene match. The CDR3 totals 14 residues. Germline V lookup: CDR1 SGHVS, CDR2 FQNEAQ. CDR3 nucleotides: TGTGCCAGCAGCTTTAACAGGGGTCTAGAGACCCAGTACTTC. Translating gives CASSFNRGLETQYF. Complete variable domain (other parts from reference TRBV7-8 and TRBJ2-5): GAGVSQSPRYKVAKRGQDVALRCDPISGHVSLFWYQQALGQGPEFLTYFQNEAQLDKSGLPSDRFFAERPEGSVSTLKIQRTQQEDSAVYLCASSFNRGLETQYFGPGTRLLVL.

The chain recombines TRBV11-3 with TRBJ2-1; 10 nucleotides match TRBD2. The CDR3 contains 17 residues. Germline CDR1 reads SGHNT; CDR2 reads YENEEA. Unmatched junction bases numbered 8, after V lost 0 bases and J lost 6 bases. CDR3: CASSLDSGRLAGNEQFF. In DNA, the CDR3 is TGTGCCAGCAGCTTAGACTCGGGTCGACTAGCGGGCAATGAGCAGTTCTTC.

The chain couples TRBV5-4 to TRBJ2-3; the D gene is possibly TRBD2 (7 bases). Germline CDR1 is SGHNT and CDR2 is YYREEE (reference sequence). V dropped 0 bases and J dropped 5 bases, with 13 bases sitting between them. The CDR3 length is 15 residues. The CDR3 sequence is CASSLDRGAGDTQYF. CDR3 nucleotides: TGTGCCAGCAGCTTGGATCGGGGGGCGGGAGATACGCAGTATTTT.

In this sample, this clone turned up many times. Other DNA variants within this sample encode the same CDR3. The V gene is TRBV20-1, the J gene TRBJ2-1; tentatively, D is TRBD1 (6 bases). The CDR3 has 11 residues. The V gene's germline CDR1 is DFQATT and CDR2 SNEGSKA (reference sequence). The V gene lost 6 bases and the J gene lost 5 bases, with 8 bases spanning the gap. The CDR3 here is CSARQDNEQFF. The CDR3 DNA follows: TGCAGTGCCCGACAGGACAATGAGCAGTTCTTC.

This sequence joins TRBV7-3 and TRBJ2-2, with 9 positions matching TRBD1. The V and J ends lost 4 bases and 7 bases, in that order; junction bases with no gene match: 4. Germline CDR1 SGHTA, CDR2 FQGTGA. This CDR3 has 14 amino acids. CDR3: CASSSGQGHGELFF. The DNA for the CDR3 is TGTGCCAGCAGCTCCGGACAGGGGCACGGGGAGCTGTTTTTT.

Details on this clone: This specimen includes other DNA sequences encoding the same CDR3. The V call is TRBV14, the J call TRBJ2-5; TRBD1 might be the D (5 bases). The V end was cut by 4 bases, the J end by 5 bases, with 11 bases between. Germline values: CDR1 SGHDN, CDR2 FVKESK. The CDR3 runs to 13 residues. The CDR3 protein is CASSRGPGETQYF. As DNA, the CDR3 is TGTGCCAGCAGCCGCGGTCCAGGGGAGACCCAGTACTTC.

The V call is TRBV7-2, the J call TRBJ2-7, with 10 bases lining up with TRBD2. Looked up from germline, CDR1 is SGHTA and CDR2 is FQGNSA. Germline trimming cut 6 bases from V and 1 base from J; bases unmatched to any gene: 6. The CDR3 spans 15 residues. CDR3 loop: CASSPTSGFSYEQYF. CDR3 in DNA: TGTGCCAGCAGTCCGACTAGCGGGTTTTCCTACGAGCAGTACTTC.

This chain uses TRBV7-2 with TRBJ2-1, with D uncertain. Trimming stripped 1 base from V and 1 base from J, with 8 bases between. The CDR3 spans 15 residues. Germline V gene sequence: CDR1 SGHTA, CDR2 FQGNSA. The CDR3 here is CASSLEIASYNEQFF. Here the CDR3 DNA reads TGTGCCAGCAGCTTAGAGATCGCGTCCTACAATGAGCAGTTCTTC.

This clone was picked up many times. The genes are TRBV10-3 and TRBJ2-1, with 9 bases fitting TRBD1. V lost 6 bases and J lost 14; bases outside the gene matches: 8. The CDR3 runs to 12 residues. Germline CDR1 is ENHRY and CDR2 is SYGVKD. Written as DNA, the CDR3 is TGTGCCATCAGCAACCGGGACAGGGAGAAGTTCTTC. Translated: CAISNRDREKFF.